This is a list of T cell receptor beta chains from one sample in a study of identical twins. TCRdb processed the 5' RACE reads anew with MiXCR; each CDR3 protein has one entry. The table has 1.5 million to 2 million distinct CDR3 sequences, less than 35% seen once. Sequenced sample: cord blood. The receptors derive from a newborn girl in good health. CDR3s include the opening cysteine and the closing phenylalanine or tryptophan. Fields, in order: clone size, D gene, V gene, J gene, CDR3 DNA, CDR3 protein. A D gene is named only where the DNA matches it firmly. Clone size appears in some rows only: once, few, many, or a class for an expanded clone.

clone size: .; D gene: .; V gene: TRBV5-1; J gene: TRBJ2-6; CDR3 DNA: TGCGCCAGCAGCTTTATATTTTGGGAGGGGGCCAACGTCCTGACTTTC; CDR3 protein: CASSFIFWEGANVLTF
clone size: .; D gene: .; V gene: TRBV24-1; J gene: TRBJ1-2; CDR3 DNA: TGTGCCACCAGTGATTTGCAGCGTAGGTATGGCTACACCTTC; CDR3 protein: CATSDLQRRYGYTF
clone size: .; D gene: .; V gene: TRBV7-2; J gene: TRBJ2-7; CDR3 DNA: TGTGCCAGCAGCTTGAAGGCGGGGTCCCCCTACAGTTACGAGCAGTACTTC; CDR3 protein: CASSLKAGSPYSYEQYF
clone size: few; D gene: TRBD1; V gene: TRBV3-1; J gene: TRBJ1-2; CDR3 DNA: TGTGCCAGCAGCCACGCTGGACAGGGAGCTAACTATGGCTACACCTTC; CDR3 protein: CASSHAGQGANYGYTF
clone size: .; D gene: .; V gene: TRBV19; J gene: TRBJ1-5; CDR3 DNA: TGTGCCAGTAGTCTAAAGAGAAGCAATCAGCCCCAGCATTTT; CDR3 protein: CASSLKRSNQPQHF
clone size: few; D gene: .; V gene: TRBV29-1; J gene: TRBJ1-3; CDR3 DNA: TGCAGCGTTGGGACCTCGGGAACCATATATTTT; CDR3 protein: CSVGTSGTIYF
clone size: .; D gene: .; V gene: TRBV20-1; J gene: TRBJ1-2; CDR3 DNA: TGCAGTGCTAGAGAGTCAGGGAGGAACTATGGCTACACCTTC; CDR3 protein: CSARESGRNYGYTF
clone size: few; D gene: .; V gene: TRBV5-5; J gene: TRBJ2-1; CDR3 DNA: TGTGCCAGCAGCTTGTATCTACAGAATCTATACAATGAGCAGTTCTTC; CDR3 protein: CASSLYLQNLYNEQFF
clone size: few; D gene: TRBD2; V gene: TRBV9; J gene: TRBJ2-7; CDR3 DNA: TGTGCCAGCAGCGTAGCCCCTAGCGGGAGCTTATACAATGAGCAGTACTTC; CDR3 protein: CASSVAPSGSLYNEQYF
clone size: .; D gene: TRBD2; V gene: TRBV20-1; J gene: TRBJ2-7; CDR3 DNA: TGCAGTGCGAGTAGCGGGGGGCTTGAGCAGTACTTC; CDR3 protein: CSASSGGLEQYF
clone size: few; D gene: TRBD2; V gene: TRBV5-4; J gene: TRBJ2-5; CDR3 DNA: TGTGCCAGCAAACTCGGGGGACTACCGTACCAAGAGACCCAGTACTTC; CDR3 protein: CASKLGGLPYQETQYF
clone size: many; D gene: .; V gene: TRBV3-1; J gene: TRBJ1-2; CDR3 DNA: TGTGCCAGCAGCCAAGATTGGCAGAACTATGGCTACACCTTC; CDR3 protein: CASSQDWQNYGYTF
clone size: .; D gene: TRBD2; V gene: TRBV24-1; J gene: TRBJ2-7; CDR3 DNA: TGTGCCACCAGTGACTCGTGGGAGGGCGCCTACAATGAGCAGTACTTC; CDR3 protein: CATSDSWEGAYNEQYF
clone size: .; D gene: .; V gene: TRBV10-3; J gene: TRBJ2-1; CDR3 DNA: TGTGCCATCAGTGAGTTGAAAGCTAACTCCTGCAATGAGCAGTTCTTC; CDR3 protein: CAISELKANSCNEQFF
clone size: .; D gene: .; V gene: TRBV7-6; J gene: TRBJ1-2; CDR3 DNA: TGTGCCAGCAGCTTAGACGTGGGGGCAGGCTATGGCTACACCTTC; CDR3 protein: CASSLDVGAGYGYTF
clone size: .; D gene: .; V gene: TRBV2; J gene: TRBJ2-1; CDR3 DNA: TGCGCCAGCAGGGGCCCCCGGGGAGTCAATGAGCAGTTCTTC; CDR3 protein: CASRGPRGVNEQFF
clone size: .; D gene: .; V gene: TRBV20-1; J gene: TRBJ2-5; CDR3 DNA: TGCAGTGCACTAGACGCGGGTCGACAAGAGACCCAGTACTTC; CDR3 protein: CSALDAGRQETQYF
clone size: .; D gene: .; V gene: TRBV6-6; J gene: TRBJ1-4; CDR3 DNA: TGTGCCAGCAGCTCCGGGACGGAGGAGGGAAAACTGTTTTTT; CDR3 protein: CASSSGTEEGKLFF
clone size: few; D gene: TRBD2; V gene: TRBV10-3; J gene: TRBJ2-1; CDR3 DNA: TGTGCCATCAGTGGACTAGCGGGGCCCTACAATGAGCAGTTCTTC; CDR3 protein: CAISGLAGPYNEQFF
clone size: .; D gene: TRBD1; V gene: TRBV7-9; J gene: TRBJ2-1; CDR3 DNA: TGTGCCAGCAGCTTAGCAGAAAGAGGGGACAGAGGGCGGTTCTTC; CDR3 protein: CASSLAERGDRGRFF
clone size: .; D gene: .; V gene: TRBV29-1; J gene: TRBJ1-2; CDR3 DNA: TGCAGCGTTGGTCAGAGTGGGTATGGCTACACCTTC; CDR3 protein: CSVGQSGYGYTF
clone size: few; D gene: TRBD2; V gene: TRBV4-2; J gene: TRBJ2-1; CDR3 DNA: TGTGCCAGCAGCCAAGAGGGACTAGCGGGAGGATCAATTGGCGGCAATGAGCAGTTCTTC; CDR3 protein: CASSQEGLAGGSIGGNEQFF
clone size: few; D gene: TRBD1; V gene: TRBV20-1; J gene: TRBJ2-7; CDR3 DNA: TGCAGTGCTTTCATCCGGGACAGCAGCTCCTACGAGCAGTACTTC; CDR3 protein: CSAFIRDSSSYEQYF
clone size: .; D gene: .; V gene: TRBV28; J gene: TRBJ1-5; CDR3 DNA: TGTGCCATCACAGAAAGCAATCAGCCCCAGCATTTT; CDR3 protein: CAITESNQPQHF
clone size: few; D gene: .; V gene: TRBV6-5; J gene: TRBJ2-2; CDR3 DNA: TGTGCCAGCAGGCCCCCGTTAGGGGAAGTAGGGGAGCTGTTTTTT; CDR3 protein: CASRPPLGEVGELFF
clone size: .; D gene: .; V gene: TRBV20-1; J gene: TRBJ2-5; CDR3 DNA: TGCAGTGCTCCCCACGGGCAAGAGACCCAGTACTTC; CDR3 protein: CSAPHGQETQYF
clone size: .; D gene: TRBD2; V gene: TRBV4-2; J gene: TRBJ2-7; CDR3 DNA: TGTGCCAGCAGCCGAGCTGACGGGAGGAGCTCCTACGAGCAGTACTTC; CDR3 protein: CASSRADGRSSYEQYF
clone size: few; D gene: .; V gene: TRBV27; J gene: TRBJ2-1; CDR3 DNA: TGTGCCAGCAGTCATCCTGACTACAATGAGCAGTTCTTC; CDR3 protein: CASSHPDYNEQFF
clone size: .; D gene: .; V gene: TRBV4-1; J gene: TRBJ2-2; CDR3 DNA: TGCGCCAGCAGCCAAGGTGACGGGGAGCTGTTTTTT; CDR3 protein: CASSQGDGELFF
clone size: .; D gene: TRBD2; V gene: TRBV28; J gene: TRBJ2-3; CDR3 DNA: TGTGCCAGCAGTTCCCTACTAGCGGGAGGGCGTCTAGAAACAGATACGCAGTATTTT; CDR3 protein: CASSSLLAGGRLETDTQYF
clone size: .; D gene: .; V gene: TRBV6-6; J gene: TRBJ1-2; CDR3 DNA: TGTGCCAGCAGTTACAGGCGGGGGGCCGATGGCTACACCTTC; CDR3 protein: CASSYRRGADGYTF
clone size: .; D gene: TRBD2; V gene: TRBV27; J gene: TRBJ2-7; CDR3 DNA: TGTGCCAGCTCGTTGGCTGCGGGAGCTCTCTACGAGCAGTACTTC; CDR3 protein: CASSLAAGALYEQYF
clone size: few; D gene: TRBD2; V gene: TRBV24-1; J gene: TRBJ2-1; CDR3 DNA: TGTGCCACCAGTGACCGCGGACTAGCGGCCTACAATGAGCAGTTCTTC; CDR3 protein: CATSDRGLAAYNEQFF
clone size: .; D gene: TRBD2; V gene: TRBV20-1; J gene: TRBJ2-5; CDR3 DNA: TGCAGTGCTTCTACTTTTACTAGCGGCATCTTGGAGACCCAGTACTTC; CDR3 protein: CSASTFTSGILETQYF
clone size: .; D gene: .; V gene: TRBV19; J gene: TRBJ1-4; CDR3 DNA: TGTGCCAGTACCGGAACTAATGAAAAACTGTTTTTT; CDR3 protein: CASTGTNEKLFF
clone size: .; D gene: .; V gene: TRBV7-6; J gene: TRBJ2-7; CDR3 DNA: TGTGCCAGCAGCACCCTCCGGAGATACTCCTACAATGAGCAGTACTTC; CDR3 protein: CASSTLRRYSYNEQYF
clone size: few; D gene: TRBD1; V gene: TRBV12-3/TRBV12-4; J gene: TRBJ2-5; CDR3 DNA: TGTGCCAGCAGCCGGAGGGACAGGGGGTCCCAGGAGACCCAGTACTTC; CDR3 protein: CASSRRDRGSQETQYF
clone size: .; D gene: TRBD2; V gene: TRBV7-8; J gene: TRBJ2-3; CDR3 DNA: TGTGCCAGCAGCTTAGAGGGCGGGGGGCTATCAGATACGCAGTATTTT; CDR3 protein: CASSLEGGGLSDTQYF
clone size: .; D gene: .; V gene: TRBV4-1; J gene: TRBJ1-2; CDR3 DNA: TGCGCCAGCAGCCAAGGGAGGACATCTAACTATGGCTACACCTTC; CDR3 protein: CASSQGRTSNYGYTF
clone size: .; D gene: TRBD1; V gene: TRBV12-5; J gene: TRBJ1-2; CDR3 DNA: TGTGCTAGTGGTTTGGTACCTGGACAGGATGGCTACACCTTC; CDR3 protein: CASGLVPGQDGYTF
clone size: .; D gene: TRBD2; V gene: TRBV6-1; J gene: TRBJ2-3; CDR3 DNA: TGTGCCAGCAGTGAAAGGATTGGGCTAGCGGGAGTTCTACCAGATACGCAGTATTTT; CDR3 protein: CASSERIGLAGVLPDTQYF
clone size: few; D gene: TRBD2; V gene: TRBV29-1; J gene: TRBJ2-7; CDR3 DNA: TGCAGCGGGCGGGGAACTAGCGGGAGTACCTACGAGCAGTACTTC; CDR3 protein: CSGRGTSGSTYEQYF
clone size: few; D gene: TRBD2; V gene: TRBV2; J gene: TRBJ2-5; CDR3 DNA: TGTGCCAGCAGTGAACTAGCGGGGGGGTACCAAGAGACCCAGTACTTC; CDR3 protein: CASSELAGGYQETQYF